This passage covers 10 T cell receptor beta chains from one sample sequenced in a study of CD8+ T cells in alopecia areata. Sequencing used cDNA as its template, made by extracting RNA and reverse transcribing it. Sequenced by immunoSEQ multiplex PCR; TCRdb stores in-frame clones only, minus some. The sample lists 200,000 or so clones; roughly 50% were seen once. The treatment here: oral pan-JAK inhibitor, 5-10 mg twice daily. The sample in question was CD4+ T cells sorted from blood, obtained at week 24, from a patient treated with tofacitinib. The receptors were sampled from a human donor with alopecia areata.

The CDR3 sequence is CAINGLYGYTF. The CDR3 DNA sequence: TGTGCCATCAACGGACTGTATGGCTACACCTTC. The V call is TRBV10-3, the J call TRBJ1-2; D is unclear. The V end was cut by 7 bases, the J end by 5 bases, with 8 bases between. The CDR3 is made up of 11 amino acids. CDR1 ENHRY and CDR2 SYGVKD come from the germline V gene.

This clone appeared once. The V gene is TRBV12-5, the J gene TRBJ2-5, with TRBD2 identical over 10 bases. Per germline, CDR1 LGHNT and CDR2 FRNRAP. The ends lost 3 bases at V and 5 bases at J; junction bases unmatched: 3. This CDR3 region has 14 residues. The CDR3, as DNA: TGTGCTAGTGGTTTAGGACTAGCGGTGGAGACCCAGTACTTC. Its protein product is CASGLGLAVETQYF.

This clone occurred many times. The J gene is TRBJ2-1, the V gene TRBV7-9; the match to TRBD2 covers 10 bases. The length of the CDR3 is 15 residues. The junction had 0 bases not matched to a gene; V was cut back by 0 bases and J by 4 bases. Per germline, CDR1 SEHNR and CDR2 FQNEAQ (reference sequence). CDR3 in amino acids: CASSLASGGYNEQFF. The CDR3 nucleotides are TGTGCCAGCAGCTTAGCTAGCGGGGGGTACAATGAGCAGTTCTTC. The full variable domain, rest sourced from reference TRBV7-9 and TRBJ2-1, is DTGVSQNPRHKITKRGQNVTFRCDPISEHNRLYWYRQTLGQGPEFLTYFQNEAQLEKSRLLSDRFSAERPKGSFSTLEIQRTEQGDSAMYLCASSLASGGYNEQFFGPGTRLTVL.

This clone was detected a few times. CDR3 nucleotide sequence: TGCAGCGTTGGGGTCATAACCACAGATACGCAGTATTTT. Protein sequence: CSVGVITTDTQYF. The rearrangement uses TRBV29-1 and TRBJ2-3, with no clear D. This CDR3 has 13 residues. Trimming cost V 4 bases and J 2 bases, with 10 bases left between them. Germline V gives CDR1 SQVTM, CDR2 ANQGSEA.

The chain's CDR3 is CASSLYPRLEQYF. As DNA, the CDR3 is TGTGCCAGCAGTTTATACCCTCGTTTGGAGCAGTACTTC. V usage is TRBV28 and J usage is TRBJ2-7; D unresolved. The CDR3 totals 13 residues. The V gene lost 1 base and the J gene lost 7 bases, with 11 bases spanning the gap. Germline V gene sequence: CDR1 MDHEN, CDR2 SYDVKM.

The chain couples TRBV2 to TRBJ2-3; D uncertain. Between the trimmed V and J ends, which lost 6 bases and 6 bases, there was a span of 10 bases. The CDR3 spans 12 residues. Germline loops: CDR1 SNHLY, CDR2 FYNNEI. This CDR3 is CASSYLGDTQYF. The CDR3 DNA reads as TGTGCCAGCAGCTACCTAGGCGATACGCAGTATTTT.

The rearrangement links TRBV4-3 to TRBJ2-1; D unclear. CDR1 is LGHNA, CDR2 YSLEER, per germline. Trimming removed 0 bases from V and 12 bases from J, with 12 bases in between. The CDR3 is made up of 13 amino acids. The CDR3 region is CASSQDSSAAQFF. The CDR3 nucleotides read TGCGCCAGCAGCCAAGATTCTTCCGCGGCGCAGTTCTTC.

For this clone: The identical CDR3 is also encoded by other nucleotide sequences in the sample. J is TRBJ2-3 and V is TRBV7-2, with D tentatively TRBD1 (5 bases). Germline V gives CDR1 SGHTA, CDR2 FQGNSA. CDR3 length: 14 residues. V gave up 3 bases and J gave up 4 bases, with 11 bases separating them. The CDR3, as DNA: TGTGCCAGCAGCTTGAACCAGGGATCAGATACGCAGTATTTT. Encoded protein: CASSLNQGSDTQYF. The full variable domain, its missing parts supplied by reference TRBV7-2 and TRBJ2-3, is GAGVSQSPSNKVTEKGKDVELRCDPISGHTALYWYRQSLGQGLEFLIYFQGNSAPDKSGLPSDRFSAERTGGSVSTLTIQRTQQEDSAVYLCASSLNQGSDTQYFGPGTRLTVL.

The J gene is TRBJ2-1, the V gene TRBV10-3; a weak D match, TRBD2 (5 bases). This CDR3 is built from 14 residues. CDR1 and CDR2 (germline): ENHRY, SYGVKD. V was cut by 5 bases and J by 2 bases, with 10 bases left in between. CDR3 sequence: CAISYGKPYNEQFF. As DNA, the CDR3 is TGTGCCATCAGTTACGGGAAACCCTACAATGAGCAGTTCTTC.

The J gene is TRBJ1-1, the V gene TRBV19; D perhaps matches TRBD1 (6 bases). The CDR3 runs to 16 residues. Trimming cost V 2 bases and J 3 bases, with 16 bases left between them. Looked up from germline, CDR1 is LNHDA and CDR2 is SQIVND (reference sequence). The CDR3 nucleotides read TGTGCCAGTAGTATATGGCTGGGGGCAACTGACACTGAAGCTTTCTTT. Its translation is CASSIWLGATDTEAFF. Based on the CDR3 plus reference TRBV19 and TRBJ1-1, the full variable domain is DGGITQSPKYLFRKEGQNVTLSCEQNLNHDAMYWYRQDPGQGLRLIYYSQIVNDFQKGDIAEGYSVSREKKESFPLTVTSAQKNPTAFYLCASSIWLGATDTEAFFGQGTRLTVV.